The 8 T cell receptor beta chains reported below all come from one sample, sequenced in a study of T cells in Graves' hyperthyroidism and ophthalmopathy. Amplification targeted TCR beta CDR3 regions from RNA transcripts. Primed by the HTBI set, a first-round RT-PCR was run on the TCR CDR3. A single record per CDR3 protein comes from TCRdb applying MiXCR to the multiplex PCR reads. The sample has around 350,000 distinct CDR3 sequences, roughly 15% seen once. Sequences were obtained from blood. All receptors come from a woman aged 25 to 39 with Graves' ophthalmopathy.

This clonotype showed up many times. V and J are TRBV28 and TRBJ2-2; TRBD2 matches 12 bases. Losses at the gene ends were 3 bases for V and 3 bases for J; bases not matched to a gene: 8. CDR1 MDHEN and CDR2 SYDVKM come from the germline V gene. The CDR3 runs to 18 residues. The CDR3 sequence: CASSFFGTSGLHTGELFF. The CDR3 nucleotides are TGTGCCAGCAGTTTCTTTGGGACTAGCGGGCTACACACCGGGGAGCTGTTTTTT.

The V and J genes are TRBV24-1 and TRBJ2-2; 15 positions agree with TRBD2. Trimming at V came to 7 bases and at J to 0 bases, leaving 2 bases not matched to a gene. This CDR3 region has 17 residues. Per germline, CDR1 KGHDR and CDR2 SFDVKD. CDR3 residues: CATRGTSGGSNTGELFF. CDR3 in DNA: TGTGCCACCAGGGGGACTAGCGGGGGGTCGAACACCGGGGAGCTGTTTTTT.

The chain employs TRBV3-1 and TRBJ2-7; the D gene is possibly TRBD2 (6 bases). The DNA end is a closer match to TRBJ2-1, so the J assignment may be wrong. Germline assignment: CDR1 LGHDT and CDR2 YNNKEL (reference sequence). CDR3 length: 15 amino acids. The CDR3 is CASSPRRAGTYEQFF. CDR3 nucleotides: TGTGCCAGCAGCCCGAGGAGAGCGGGCACCTACGAGCAGTTCTTC.

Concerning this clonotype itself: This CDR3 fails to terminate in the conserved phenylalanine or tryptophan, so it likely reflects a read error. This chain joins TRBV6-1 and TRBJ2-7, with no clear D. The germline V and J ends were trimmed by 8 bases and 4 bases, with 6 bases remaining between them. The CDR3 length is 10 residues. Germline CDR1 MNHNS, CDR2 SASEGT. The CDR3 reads CASVAYEQYL. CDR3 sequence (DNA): TGTGCCAGCGTGGCGTACGAGCAGTACCTC.

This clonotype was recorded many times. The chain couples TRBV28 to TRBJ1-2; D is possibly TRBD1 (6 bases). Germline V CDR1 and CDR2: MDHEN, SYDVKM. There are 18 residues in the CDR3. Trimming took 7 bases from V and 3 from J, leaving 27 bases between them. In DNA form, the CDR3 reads TGTGCCAGCACCTCGCAGCCCTCCTCCACAGGGCCAGACTATGGCTACACCTTC. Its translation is CASTSQPSSTGPDYGYTF.

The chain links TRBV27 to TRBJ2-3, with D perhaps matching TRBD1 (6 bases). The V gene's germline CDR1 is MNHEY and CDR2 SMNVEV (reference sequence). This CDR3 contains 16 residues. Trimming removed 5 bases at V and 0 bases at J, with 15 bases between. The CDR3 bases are TGTGCCAGCAGTCGATCCGGGACAACCAGCACAGATACGCAGTATTTT. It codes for CASSRSGTTSTDTQYF.

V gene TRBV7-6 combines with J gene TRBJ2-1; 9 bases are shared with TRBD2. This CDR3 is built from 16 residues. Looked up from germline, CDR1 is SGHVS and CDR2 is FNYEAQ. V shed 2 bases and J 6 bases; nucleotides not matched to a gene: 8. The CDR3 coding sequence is TGTGCCAGCAGCTTACAAGCGGGGGGTGCGACCAATGAGCAGTTCTTC. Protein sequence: CASSLQAGGATNEQFF.

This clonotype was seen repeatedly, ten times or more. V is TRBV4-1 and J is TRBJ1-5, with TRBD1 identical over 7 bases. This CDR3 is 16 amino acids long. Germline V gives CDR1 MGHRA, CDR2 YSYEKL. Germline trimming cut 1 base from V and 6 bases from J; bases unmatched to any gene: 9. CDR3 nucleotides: TGCGCCAGCAGCCAAGCCCACCGACAGGGAGGTCAGCCCCAGCATTTT. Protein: CASSQAHRQGGQPQHF.